This T cell receptor (beta chain) originates from a study of T cell repertoires in cytomegalovirus infection. As for the study in general: From public TCR beta signatures came an indication of both CMV infection and matching HLA type. General study points: CMV-specific HLA-C-restricted TCR beta clonotypes dominated the ex vivo response. CMV carriers with the relevant HLA were identified by cumulative public TCR beta family frequency.

The germline V gene encodes CDR1 DFQATT and CDR2 SNEGSKA (reference sequence). CDR3 length: 11 residues. V lost 1 base to trimming and J lost 12 bases, with 12 bases between them. Only a few counts were recorded for this clonotype. What it binds is not known. TCRdb re-derived calls from the reads in MiXCR, one entry per CDR3 protein. The table shows 200,000 to 300,000 distinct CDR3 sequences, with about 13% occurring only once. The V and J genes are TRBV20-1 and TRBJ1-2; D ambiguous. Sequencing input: PBMCs. This sequence originates from a human donor in good health (CMV status not recorded). Some clones in this sample may be carry-over from other donors' samples. CDR3 DNA sequence: TGCAGTGCTAGAGCTCAGAGTCTAGACACCTTC. Translating gives CSARAQSLDTF.